The rows below give T cell receptor beta chains drawn from one sample of a study of beta chain features in type 1 diabetes. Libraries were prepared by immunoSEQ multiplex PCR; TCRdb keeps only in-frame clonotypes and omits some of them. This sample has 150,000 to 200,000 clones, with 6.5% to 8.5% found just once. Sequenced material: central memory CD4+ T cells from blood. The source of these receptors is a woman aged 18-29 years with type 1 diabetes. The CDR3 runs from the conserved cysteine through the conserved F or W. D genes are given only for firm matches. The size field is filled for only some rows; it gives once, few, many or a size class.

d_gene,len,abundance,v_gene,j_gene,CDR3nt,CDR3aa
TRBD1,13,.,TRBV30,TRBJ2-7,TGTGCCTGGGATGGACAGGGATCCTACGAGCAGTACTTC,CAWDGQGSYEQYF
TRBD1,15,.,TRBV28,TRBJ2-1,TGTGCCAGCATTTTAGGGGGACAGGGGTCTTTTGAGCAGTTCTTC,CASILGGQGSFEQFF
.,15,.,TRBV7-2,TRBJ2-7,TGTGCCAGCAGCTTAGATGTGGGAGTGTTCGACGAGCAGTACTTC,CASSLDVGVFDEQYF
.,11,.,TRBV29-1,TRBJ1-2,TGCAGCGTGGAAATTTATAATGGCTACACCTTC,CSVEIYNGYTF
.,14,few,TRBV14,TRBJ2-7,TGTGCCAGCAGCCCCTTAACAGGTCCCTACGAGCAGTACTTC,CASSPLTGPYEQYF
.,12,.,TRBV5-5,TRBJ2-7,TGTGCCAGCAGCTTGTACGGGTACGAGCAGTACTTC,CASSLYGYEQYF
TRBD1,15,.,TRBV18,TRBJ2-3,TGTGCCAGCTCACCCCGACAGGGATTATCAGATACGCAGTATTTT,CASSPRQGLSDTQYF
.,14,many,TRBV2,TRBJ1-4,TGTGCCAGCAGTGACGGACAAGGGGAAGAAAAACTGTTTTTT,CASSDGQGEEKLFF
TRBD1,13,.,TRBV29-1,TRBJ1-5,TGCAGCGTTGGGGACAGCCGGGATCAGCCCCAGCATTTT,CSVGDSRDQPQHF
TRBD1,14,.,TRBV7-3,TRBJ2-7,TGTGCCAGCAGCTTATCTTCCAGGGGGCGCGAGCAGTACTTC,CASSLSSRGREQYF
TRBD1,14,few,TRBV7-8,TRBJ2-5,TGTGCCAGCACCCAGAGTGGACAGGGGGAGACCCAGTACTTC,CASTQSGQGETQYF
.,14,many,TRBV5-4,TRBJ2-3,TGTGCCAGCAGCTTGTCCAGCGCCACAGATACGCAGTATTTT,CASSLSSATDTQYF
.,14,.,TRBV30,TRBJ1-5,TGTGCCTGGAGTGAAAGGGCAGGGGATCAGCCCCAGCATTTT,CAWSERAGDQPQHF
.,12,.,TRBV27,TRBJ2-5,TGTGCCAGCAGGGGGCCCGGAGAGACCCAGTACTTC,CASRGPGETQYF
.,14,few,TRBV28,TRBJ2-7,TGTGCCAGCAGTCCGACACTTTTCACCCACGAGCAGTACTTC,CASSPTLFTHEQYF
TRBD1,15,few,TRBV5-4,TRBJ1-5,TGTGCCAGCAGTTCCGGACAGGGCGGGAATCAGCCCCAGCATTTT,CASSSGQGGNQPQHF
.,14,few,TRBV7-9,TRBJ2-1,TGTGCCAGCAGCTTAGAGGTCGGGTGGAATGAGCAGTTCTTC,CASSLEVGWNEQFF
TRBD1,17,few,TRBV27,TRBJ1-1,TGTGCCAGCAGTTTAGGGGCTCACAGGGGCCGGAACACTGAAGCTTTCTTT,CASSLGAHRGRNTEAFF
TRBD2,16,few,TRBV7-2,TRBJ2-5,TGTGCCAGCAGCTTAACTAGCGGGATCAGGGGGGAGACCCAGTACTTC,CASSLTSGIRGETQYF
.,13,.,TRBV29-1,TRBJ1-4,TGCAGCGCAGAAAGCCCGGGAGGGGAAAAACTGTTTTTT,CSAESPGGEKLFF
.,15,few,TRBV5-1,TRBJ2-7,TGCGCCAGCAGCTTGGATGGGGCCATCATGGACGAGCAGTACTTC,CASSLDGAIMDEQYF
TRBD1,16,.,TRBV13,TRBJ1-5,TGTGCCAGCAGCTTAGGGCTCACAGGGGGCGGTCAGCCCCAGCATTTT,CASSLGLTGGGQPQHF
.,16,.,TRBV4-1,TRBJ2-3,TGCGCCAGCAGCCAAGATTTTCCTATAGTCTCAGATACGCAGTATTTT,CASSQDFPIVSDTQYF
.,16,.,TRBV7-8,TRBJ2-2,TGTGCCAGCAGCTTAGCCTCTAATCGAGGGACCGGGGAGCTGTTTTTT,CASSLASNRGTGELFF
.,14,many,TRBV18,TRBJ1-1,TGTGCCAGCTCCGCGTCCGGGGGGAACACTGAAGCTTTCTTT,CASSASGGNTEAFF
TRBD1,15,.,TRBV4-3,TRBJ1-2,TGCGCCAGCAGCCTTCAGACAGGGGGCATGTATGGCTACACCTTC,CASSLQTGGMYGYTF
.,14,many,TRBV5-6,TRBJ2-6,TGTGCCAGCAGCCCTCTCTCGGGGGCCAACGTCCTGACTTTC,CASSPLSGANVLTF
TRBD1,15,few,TRBV5-1,TRBJ2-7,TGCGCCAGCAGCCCGCGACAGGGGGCGTCCTACGAGCAGTACTTC,CASSPRQGASYEQYF
.,11,few,TRBV11-3,TRBJ2-1,TGTGCCAGCAGGGGCATGAATGAGCAGTTCTTC,CASRGMNEQFF
TRBD1,17,many,TRBV10-3,TRBJ1-5,TGTGCCATCAGTGAGACGGGGGGACAGGGAAGCAATCAGCCCCAGCATTTT,CAISETGGQGSNQPQHF
TRBD2,17,.,TRBV4-3,TRBJ2-2,TGCGCCAGCAGCCAATTCCTAGCGGGGGGGGCGAACGGGGAGCTGTTTTTT,CASSQFLAGGANGELFF
.,13,.,TRBV30,TRBJ2-5,TGTGCCTGGAGCAGGGACACAGAAGAGACCCAGTACTTC,CAWSRDTEETQYF
.,14,.,TRBV15,TRBJ2-7,TGTGCCACCAGCAGAGAAGGGGGGGGCTACGAGCAGTACTTC,CATSREGGGYEQYF
TRBD2,13,.,TRBV27,TRBJ2-7,TGTGCCAGCAGCCCAAGGCTAGCGGGAGACCCGGACTTC,CASSPRLAGDPDF
TRBD1,15,few,TRBV5-1,TRBJ1-1,TGCGCCAGCAGGAACAGGGGGGGGCCGAACACTGAAGCTTTCTTT,CASRNRGGPNTEAFF
TRBD1,14,many,TRBV18,TRBJ2-3,TGTGCCAGCTCACGGGGACAGGACGGGGATACGCAGTATTTT,CASSRGQDGDTQYF
.,11,few,TRBV20-1,TRBJ1-4,TGCAGTGGTCTCCAGGGGGAAAAACTGTTTTTT,CSGLQGEKLFF
TRBD1,16,.,TRBV6-5,TRBJ2-1,TGTGCCAGCAGTTACTCAATGGGACAGGGTACCAATGAGCAGTTCTTC,CASSYSMGQGTNEQFF
TRBD2,11,.,TRBV20-1,TRBJ2-1,TGCAGTGCTAAGCGGGGGGACAAGCAGTTCTTC,CSAKRGDKQFF
TRBD2,15,.,TRBV5-1,TRBJ2-5,TGCGCCAGCAGCTTGGACGGACTAGCGCTAGAGACCCAGTACTTC,CASSLDGLALETQYF
TRBD2,15,.,TRBV7-9,TRBJ2-5,TGTGCCAGCAGCTTGCTTAGCGGGATAGGAGAGACCCAGTACTTC,CASSLLSGIGETQYF
TRBD1,14,few,TRBV11-2,TRBJ1-4,TGTGCCAGCAGCCGGGACAGGGGCAGTGAAAAACTGTTTTTT,CASSRDRGSEKLFF
TRBD1,15,.,TRBV10-3,TRBJ2-1,TGTGCCATCAGGGGTGGACAGGGGAGCGACAATGAGCAGTTCTTC,CAIRGGQGSDNEQFF
.,16,.,TRBV28,TRBJ2-1,TGTGCCAGCAGTTTAATGGTCGGAGGGTCGGGCAATGAGCAGTTCTTC,CASSLMVGGSGNEQFF
TRBD1,16,.,TRBV18,TRBJ1-1,TGTGCCAGCTCACGAACCGGGACAGGGGAACCCACTGAAGCTTTCTTT,CASSRTGTGEPTEAFF
.,15,.,TRBV5-1,TRBJ2-7,TGCGCCAGCAGCTTGGACCGGGAGCACTCCTACGAGCAGTACTTC,CASSLDREHSYEQYF
.,15,.,TRBV27,TRBJ2-3,TGTGCCAGCAGTCCGCGGACAGCGGGCACAGATACGCAGTATTTT,CASSPRTAGTDTQYF
.,14,few,TRBV5-1,TRBJ1-2,TGCGCCAGCAGCTTGGCCGGCAGGAACTATGGCTACACCTTC,CASSLAGRNYGYTF
.,13,few,TRBV5-1,TRBJ1-5,TGCGCCAGCAGCCTGGGGCAGAATCAGCCCCAGCATTTT,CASSLGQNQPQHF
.,13,many,TRBV29-1,TRBJ2-1,TGCAGCGTTGAAGAGGTACTGGAGAATGAGCAGTTCTTC,CSVEEVLENEQFF
.,11,few,TRBV5-8,TRBJ2-7,TGTGCCAGCAGCTGGTACGGGGAGCAGTACTTC,CASSWYGEQYF
.,13,.,TRBV7-8,TRBJ2-5,TGTGCCAGCAGCTTGCAGGGGAGAGAGACCCAGTACTTC,CASSLQGRETQYF
.,13,.,TRBV7-2,TRBJ2-5,TGTGCCAGCAGCCCCGGGACACCAGAGACCCAGTACTTC,CASSPGTPETQYF
.,13,few,TRBV25-1,TRBJ1-1,TGTGCCAGCAGCTTACTTGGGAACACTGAAGCTTTCTTT,CASSLLGNTEAFF
.,14,many,TRBV14,TRBJ1-2,TGTGCCAGCAGTTCTCTAGGGAGCAGCTATGGCTACACCTTC,CASSSLGSSYGYTF
.,14,.,TRBV29-1,TRBJ2-1,TGCAGCGTCCCCCCCGGGAGCTCCTACAATGAGCAGTTCTTC,CSVPPGSSYNEQFF
TRBD2,15,.,TRBV7-2,TRBJ2-7,TGTGCCAGCAGCTTAGTACTAGCGGGCTCCTACGAGCAGTACTTC,CASSLVLAGSYEQYF
.,11,few,TRBV6-5,TRBJ2-7,TGTGCCAGCAGTTATCTAGCCGAGCAGTACTTC,CASSYLAEQYF
TRBD1,15,.,TRBV29-1,TRBJ2-2,TGCAGCGTTTCTAACAGGGGATTAAACACCGGGGAGCTGTTTTTT,CSVSNRGLNTGELFF